The rows below give T cell receptor beta chains drawn from one sample of a study of blood T cell repertoires in COVID-19. The data were produced by immunoSEQ multiplex PCR, yet TCRdb's version contains in-frame clones alone and is incomplete. The sample has over 450,000 clones, 85% to 90% seen once. The sequenced sample consisted of peripheral blood. The receptors derive from a young man with COVID-19, enrolled during active disease. The CDR3 runs from the conserved cysteine through the conserved F or W. The order of the fields is D gene, J gene, V gene, clone size, CDR3 protein, CDR3 DNA. A D gene is named only where the DNA matches it firmly. Size is omitted from some rows. Given values are once, few, many or a class for expanded clones.

D: TRBD1; J: TRBJ2-7; V: TRBV19; size: -; CDR3: CASSIGARGYEQYF; DNA: TGTGCCAGTAGTATAGGGGCCAGGGGGTACGAGCAGTACTTC
D: -; J: TRBJ2-7; V: TRBV29-1; size: -; CDR3: CSVGTVGYEQYF; DNA: TGCAGCGTTGGGACAGTAGGCTACGAGCAGTACTTC
D: TRBD2; J: TRBJ2-5; V: TRBV5-6; size: -; CDR3: CASSLVAGENQETQYF; DNA: TGTGCCAGCAGCTTGGTAGCGGGGGAGAATCAAGAGACCCAGTACTTC
D: -; J: TRBJ2-5; V: TRBV5-1; size: -; CDR3: CASSPAGDQETQYF; DNA: TGCGCCAGCAGCCCAGCAGGGGACCAAGAGACCCAGTACTTC
D: -; J: TRBJ2-1; V: TRBV19; size: -; CDR3: CASSIAGLEGEQFF; DNA: TGTGCCAGTAGTATAGCCGGGCTAGAGGGTGAGCAGTTCTTC
D: TRBD2; J: TRBJ2-1; V: TRBV4-1; size: once; CDR3: CASSLSGSYNEQFF; DNA: TGCGCCAGCAGCCTTAGCGGGTCTTACAATGAGCAGTTCTTC
D: -; J: TRBJ2-3; V: TRBV9; size: -; CDR3: CASSPPLSFTDTQYF; DNA: TGTGCCAGCAGCCCCCCCCTATCTTTCACAGATACGCAGTATTTT
D: TRBD1; J: TRBJ1-2; V: TRBV6-4; size: -; CDR3: CASSGTGGYGYTF; DNA: TGTGCCAGCAGTGGGACAGGGGGATATGGCTACACCTTC
D: TRBD1; J: TRBJ1-2; V: TRBV29-1; size: -; CDR3: CSVSGGNYGYTF; DNA: TGCAGCGTATCAGGGGGCAACTATGGCTACACCTTC
D: TRBD2; J: TRBJ2-1; V: TRBV6-1; size: -; CDR3: CASRELPSGASYNEQFF; DNA: TGTGCCAGCAGAGAACTGCCCAGCGGGGCCTCCTACAATGAGCAGTTCTTC
D: TRBD1; J: TRBJ2-7; V: TRBV7-9; size: -; CDR3: CASSLGTGSYEQYF; DNA: TGTGCCAGCAGCTTAGGGACAGGGAGCTACGAGCAGTACTTC
D: TRBD1; J: TRBJ2-3; V: TRBV5-4; size: -; CDR3: CASSLPGQGADTQYF; DNA: TGTGCCAGCAGCTTGCCGGGACAGGGGGCAGATACGCAGTATTTT
D: TRBD1; J: TRBJ2-2; V: TRBV5-1; size: -; CDR3: CASSLRDRGTGELFF; DNA: TGCGCCAGCAGCTTGAGGGACAGGGGAACCGGGGAGCTGTTTTTT
D: -; J: TRBJ2-2; V: TRBV19; size: -; CDR3: CASSTYTGELFF; DNA: TGTGCCAGTAGTACATACACCGGGGAGCTGTTTTTT
D: -; J: TRBJ1-5; V: TRBV6-5; size: -; CDR3: CASSYSLGSQPQHF; DNA: TGTGCCAGCAGTTACTCGTTGGGGAGTCAGCCCCAGCATTTT
D: -; J: TRBJ1-1; V: TRBV5-3; size: few; CDR3: CARSLGGAREGGTEAFF; DNA: TGTGCCAGAAGCTTGGGAGGGGCCAGGGAGGGCGGCACTGAAGCTTTCTTT
D: TRBD2; J: TRBJ2-3; V: TRBV7-9; size: -; CDR3: CASSFPRLAVSTDTQYF; DNA: TGTGCCAGCAGCTTCCCCCGACTAGCGGTGAGCACAGATACGCAGTATTTT
D: -; J: TRBJ2-3; V: TRBV15; size: once; CDR3: CATSRFNTQYF; DNA: TGTGCCACCAGCCGGTTTAATACGCAGTATTTT
D: -; J: TRBJ1-1; V: TRBV11-3; size: -; CDR3: CASNLDTGNTEAFF; DNA: TGTGCCAGCAACTTAGACACAGGGAACACTGAAGCTTTCTTT
D: -; J: TRBJ2-1; V: TRBV7-3; size: -; CDR3: CASSQNGAGGEQFF; DNA: TGTGCCAGCAGCCAGAATGGCGCGGGTGGTGAGCAGTTCTTC
D: TRBD2; J: TRBJ2-5; V: TRBV4-1; size: -; CDR3: CASSQLGLAEETQYF; DNA: TGCGCCAGCAGCCAACTCGGGCTAGCGGAAGAGACCCAGTACTTC
D: TRBD1; J: TRBJ2-3; V: TRBV19; size: few; CDR3: CASSIGDRADTQYF; DNA: TGTGCCAGTAGTATAGGGGACAGGGCAGATACGCAGTATTTT
D: TRBD2; J: TRBJ2-1; V: TRBV19; size: -; CDR3: CASSKGIAGVYEQFF; DNA: TGTGCCAGTAGTAAAGGGATAGCGGGAGTCTATGAGCAGTTCTTC
D: TRBD1; J: TRBJ1-1; V: TRBV3-1/TRBV3-2; size: few; CDR3: CASSPGNRGYTEAFF; DNA: TGTGCCAGCAGTCCAGGGAACAGGGGCTACACTGAAGCTTTCTTT
D: -; J: TRBJ2-5; V: TRBV7-7; size: -; CDR3: CASSPKETQYF; DNA: TGTGCCAGCAGCCCTAAAGAGACCCAGTACTTC
D: TRBD2; J: TRBJ2-3; V: TRBV10-2; size: -; CDR3: CASSESPAGVTDTQYF; DNA: TGCGCCAGCAGTGAGTCCCCAGCGGGAGTAACAGATACGCAGTATTTT
D: -; J: TRBJ1-1; V: TRBV19; size: -; CDR3: CASSTPGQSLEAFF; DNA: TGTGCCAGTAGTACCCCTGGACAGAGCCTTGAAGCTTTCTTT
D: TRBD2; J: TRBJ2-7; V: TRBV6-5; size: -; CDR3: CASILRLAGGHEQYF; DNA: TGTGCCAGCATTCTCAGACTAGCGGGGGGGCACGAGCAGTACTTC
D: TRBD1; J: TRBJ1-6; V: TRBV10-2; size: -; CDR3: CASRDPQGANSPLHF; DNA: TGCGCCAGCAGGGACCCACAGGGGGCCAATTCACCCCTCCACTTT
D: -; J: TRBJ1-2; V: TRBV11-2; size: -; CDR3: CASSLGVGEYYGYTF; DNA: TGTGCCAGCAGCTTAGGGGTAGGGGAATACTATGGCTACACCTTC
D: TRBD2; J: TRBJ2-3; V: TRBV7-2; size: -; CDR3: CASSPLEGGPADTQYF; DNA: TGTGCCAGCAGCCCTCTGGAGGGAGGGCCGGCAGATACGCAGTATTTT
D: TRBD2; J: TRBJ2-5; V: TRBV5-1; size: -; CDR3: CASSLGTSGTETQYF; DNA: TGCGCCAGCAGCTTAGGGACTAGCGGGACGGAGACCCAGTACTTC
D: TRBD1; J: TRBJ2-2; V: TRBV11-2; size: -; CDR3: CASSLGQGSTGELFF; DNA: TGTGCCAGCAGCTTGGGACAGGGGTCCACCGGGGAGCTGTTTTTT
D: -; J: TRBJ2-7; V: TRBV9; size: -; CDR3: CASSVGTSYEQYF; DNA: TGTGCCAGCAGCGTAGGGACTTCATACGAGCAGTACTTC
D: -; J: TRBJ1-2; V: TRBV6-1; size: -; CDR3: CASSEAGDGYGYTF; DNA: TGTGCCAGCAGTGAAGCCGGGGATGGCTATGGCTACACCTTC
D: TRBD1; J: TRBJ1-6; V: TRBV7-8; size: -; CDR3: CASSFDRDPSPLHF; DNA: TGTGCCAGCAGCTTCGACAGGGACCCTTCACCCCTCCACTTT
D: -; J: TRBJ2-1; V: TRBV4-1; size: -; CDR3: CASSLKSWRDPLYNEQFF; DNA: TGCGCCAGCAGTCTGAAGAGCTGGCGGGACCCCCTCTACAATGAGCAGTTCTTC
D: TRBD2; J: TRBJ2-7; V: TRBV28; size: once; CDR3: CASTDASGSDREQYF; DNA: TGTGCCAGCACCGACGCTAGCGGGAGCGATCGGGAGCAGTACTTC
D: -; J: TRBJ1-6; V: TRBV6-5; size: -; CDR3: CASNRERNSPLHF; DNA: TGTGCCAGCAACCGAGAGAGGAATTCACCCCTCCACTTT
D: -; J: TRBJ2-1; V: TRBV29-1; size: -; CDR3: CSVERNYNEQFF; DNA: TGCAGCGTTGAGAGAAACTACAATGAGCAGTTCTTC
D: TRBD2; J: TRBJ2-5; V: TRBV9; size: -; CDR3: CASSSGLAGDGTQYF; DNA: TGTGCCAGCAGCTCAGGACTAGCGGGAGATGGGACCCAGTACTTC
D: -; J: TRBJ2-1; V: TRBV6-5; size: -; CDR3: CASSLDPGAYNEQFF; DNA: TGTGCCAGCAGTCTGGACCCGGGGGCCTACAATGAGCAGTTCTTC
D: -; J: TRBJ1-1; V: TRBV5-8; size: -; CDR3: CASSFLSAEAFF; DNA: TGTGCCAGCAGCTTTCTCTCGGCTGAAGCTTTCTTT
D: -; J: TRBJ2-2; V: TRBV5-6; size: -; CDR3: CASSWDTNTGELFF; DNA: TGTGCCAGCAGCTGGGACACGAACACCGGGGAGCTGTTTTTT
D: -; J: TRBJ1-1; V: TRBV12-3/TRBV12-4; size: -; CDR3: CASSSQGFEAFF; DNA: TGTGCCAGCAGTTCTCAGGGGTTTGAAGCTTTCTTT